These T cell receptor beta chains were read from a single sample in a study of T cell responses to AZD1222 COVID-19 vaccine. Some clones are missing from TCRdb's copy, which holds only in-frame ones; the method was immunoSEQ multiplex PCR. The sample yields roughly 120,000 clones, 88% seen once. The material was peripheral blood, obtained on day 0 of MenACWY control vaccination. The source is an adult in good health. Both conserved end residues are part of each CDR3. Fields, in order: D gene, J gene, V gene, clone size, CDR3 length, CDR3 protein, CDR3 DNA. A D gene is named only where the DNA matches it firmly. Clone size is stated in some rows and not others, as once, few, many or a class when expanded.

D: .
J: TRBJ2-2
V: TRBV6-2/TRBV6-3
size: .
length: 16
CDR3: CASSVASDSPTGELFF
DNA: TGTGCCAGCAGTGTAGCCTCGGACTCCCCCACCGGGGAGCTGTTTTTT

D: .
J: TRBJ1-6
V: TRBV18
size: once
length: 15
CDR3: CASSQQVGRDSPLHF
DNA: TGTGCCAGCTCACAACAGGTGGGACGGGATTCACCCCTCCACTTT

D: .
J: TRBJ2-7
V: TRBV5-5
size: .
length: 15
CDR3: CASSFTGTQYYEQYF
DNA: TGTGCCAGCAGCTTCACCGGGACGCAGTACTACGAGCAGTACTTC

D: .
J: TRBJ2-7
V: TRBV30
size: .
length: 14
CDR3: CAWKVGVGTYEQYF
DNA: TGTGCCTGGAAGGTAGGGGTAGGGACCTACGAGCAGTACTTC

D: .
J: TRBJ1-2
V: TRBV6-5
size: few
length: 12
CDR3: CASSPDSYGYTF
DNA: TGTGCCAGCAGCCCCGACAGCTATGGCTACACCTTC

D: .
J: TRBJ1-5
V: TRBV28
size: few
length: 16
CDR3: CASSSPLGRGSQPQHF
DNA: TGTGCCAGCAGTTCGCCCTTGGGGAGGGGAAGTCAGCCCCAGCATTTT

D: TRBD1
J: TRBJ2-3
V: TRBV6-2/TRBV6-3
size: once
length: 16
CDR3: CASSSPPGQGTDTQYF
DNA: TGTGCCAGCAGTTCGCCACCGGGACAGGGGACAGATACGCAGTATTTT

D: TRBD2
J: TRBJ2-1
V: TRBV6-1
size: .
length: 15
CDR3: CASSEGGGYDYQQFF
DNA: TGTGCCAGCAGTGAAGGGGGGGGTTATGATTATCAGCAGTTCTTC

D: .
J: TRBJ1-2
V: TRBV5-4
size: .
length: 14
CDR3: CASSLWSGDWAYTF
DNA: TGTGCCAGCAGCTTGTGGTCGGGAGATTGGGCCTACACCTTC

D: TRBD1
J: TRBJ1-5
V: TRBV29-1
size: few
length: 14
CDR3: CSERTGAPNQPQHF
DNA: TGCAGCGAAAGGACAGGGGCCCCCAATCAGCCCCAGCATTTT

D: .
J: TRBJ1-3
V: TRBV29-1
size: .
length: 13
CDR3: CSAALVSGNTIYF
DNA: TGCAGCGCTGCCTTAGTCTCTGGAAACACCATATATTTT

D: .
J: TRBJ2-2
V: TRBV7-9
size: .
length: 18
CDR3: CASSEDSSLSMNTGELFF
DNA: TGTGCCAGCAGCGAGGATAGCAGCCTATCCATGAACACCGGGGAGCTGTTTTTT

D: .
J: TRBJ2-1
V: TRBV7-6
size: .
length: 12
CDR3: CASSPSVNEQFF
DNA: TGTGCCAGCAGCCCATCTGTCAATGAGCAGTTCTTC

D: .
J: TRBJ2-3
V: TRBV5-1
size: .
length: 14
CDR3: CASSSGSSTDTQYF
DNA: TGCGCCAGCAGCTCAGGGAGTAGCACAGATACGCAGTATTTT

D: .
J: TRBJ2-4
V: TRBV18
size: .
length: 17
CDR3: CASSPIGATLAKNIQYF
DNA: TGTGCCAGCTCACCGATCGGGGCGACTCTAGCCAAAAACATTCAGTACTTC

D: .
J: TRBJ1-1
V: TRBV19
size: once
length: 13
CDR3: CASSRGVPPEAFF
DNA: TGTGCCAGTAGTAGAGGGGTCCCCCCAGAAGCTTTCTTT

D: .
J: TRBJ1-5
V: TRBV20-1
size: .
length: 19
CDR3: CSASRPNPQGPVGDQPQHF
DNA: TGCAGTGCTAGTCGCCCTAACCCTCAGGGACCCGTCGGGGATCAGCCCCAGCATTTT

D: .
J: TRBJ1-1
V: TRBV5-1
size: .
length: 13
CDR3: CASSNNAYTEAFF
DNA: TGCGCCAGCAGCAATAACGCCTACACTGAAGCTTTCTTT

D: .
J: TRBJ2-3
V: TRBV7-9
size: .
length: 12
CDR3: CASSLGADTQYF
DNA: TGTGCCAGCAGCTTGGGCGCGGATACGCAGTATTTT

D: .
J: TRBJ1-6
V: TRBV5-6
size: .
length: 16
CDR3: CASSHWTTRVRSPLHF
DNA: TGTGCCAGCAGCCACTGGACAACCAGGGTGCGATCACCCCTCCACTTT

D: .
J: TRBJ2-3
V: TRBV9
size: .
length: 14
CDR3: CASSVGAGADTQYF
DNA: TGTGCCAGCAGCGTAGGGGCGGGTGCAGATACGCAGTATTTT

D: .
J: TRBJ1-3
V: TRBV5-1
size: .
length: 16
CDR3: CASSLASGSSGNTIYF
DNA: TGCGCCAGCAGCTTGGCCTCAGGATCCTCTGGAAACACCATATATTTT

D: TRBD1
J: TRBJ2-1
V: TRBV7-9
size: .
length: 16
CDR3: CASSPRDRAPYNEQFF
DNA: TGTGCCAGCAGCCCCAGGGACAGGGCGCCCTACAATGAGCAGTTCTTC

D: .
J: TRBJ2-7
V: TRBV5-1
size: .
length: 14
CDR3: CASSLWGAAYEQYF
DNA: TGCGCCAGCAGCTTGTGGGGGGCGGCCTACGAGCAGTACTTC

D: TRBD2
J: TRBJ2-7
V: TRBV6-5
size: .
length: 15
CDR3: CASTLLSSGNNEQYF
DNA: TGTGCCAGCACCCTGCTCTCCAGCGGGAACAACGAGCAGTACTTC

D: .
J: TRBJ2-1
V: TRBV30
size: .
length: 11
CDR3: CAWAEGYEQFF
DNA: TGTGCCTGGGCCGAGGGATATGAGCAGTTCTTC

D: .
J: TRBJ2-7
V: TRBV2
size: .
length: 14
CDR3: CARHRTESVIEQYF
DNA: TGTGCCAGGCATCGTACCGAATCCGTAATCGAGCAGTACTTC

D: .
J: TRBJ1-4
V: TRBV7-9
size: .
length: 13
CDR3: CASSLSGREKLFF
DNA: TGTGCCAGCAGCTTATCCGGCAGGGAAAAACTGTTTTTT

D: .
J: TRBJ2-5
V: TRBV7-6
size: once
length: 15
CDR3: CASSLARGPQETQYF
DNA: TGTGCCAGCAGCTTAGCGCGGGGTCCCCAAGAGACCCAGTACTTC

D: TRBD1
J: TRBJ1-3
V: TRBV28
size: .
length: 17
CDR3: CASSLPLTGTGQDTIYF
DNA: TGTGCCAGCAGTTTACCCCTAACCGGGACAGGGCAGGACACCATATATTTT

D: .
J: TRBJ2-6
V: TRBV19
size: .
length: 15
CDR3: CASSIGGFGANVLTF
DNA: TGTGCCAGTAGTATAGGGGGGTTTGGGGCCAACGTCCTGACTTTC

D: TRBD1
J: TRBJ2-2
V: TRBV9
size: once
length: 15
CDR3: CASRQGAENTGELFF
DNA: TGTGCCAGCAGGCAGGGGGCGGAGAACACCGGGGAGCTGTTTTTT

D: TRBD1
J: TRBJ2-2
V: TRBV4-2
size: .
length: 15
CDR3: CASSQRDRGTGELFF
DNA: TGTGCCAGCAGCCAACGGGACAGAGGGACCGGGGAGCTGTTTTTT

D: .
J: TRBJ2-7
V: TRBV9
size: .
length: 16
CDR3: CASSPTARLARYEQYF
DNA: TGTGCCAGCAGCCCCACGGCGCGCCTAGCTCGCTACGAGCAGTACTTC

D: .
J: TRBJ1-3
V: TRBV7-2
size: .
length: 16
CDR3: CASTQSPPPSGNTIYF
DNA: TGTGCCAGCACCCAGTCCCCTCCACCCTCTGGAAACACCATATATTTT

D: .
J: TRBJ2-7
V: TRBV18
size: .
length: 15
CDR3: CASSQTGAFSYEQYF
DNA: TGTGCCAGCTCACAAACAGGAGCCTTCTCCTACGAGCAGTACTTC

D: .
J: TRBJ1-5
V: TRBV6-6
size: .
length: 13
CDR3: CASMDYSNQPQHF
DNA: TGTGCCAGCATGGACTATAGCAATCAGCCCCAGCATTTT

D: .
J: TRBJ1-1
V: TRBV7-2
size: few
length: 12
CDR3: CASSRRNTEAFF
DNA: TGTGCCAGCAGCCGCAGGAACACTGAAGCTTTCTTT

D: .
J: TRBJ1-6
V: TRBV4-2
size: once
length: 14
CDR3: CASSQDNVRSPLHF
DNA: TGTGCCAGCAGCCAAGATAACGTGAGGTCACCCCTCCACTTT

D: .
J: TRBJ1-2
V: TRBV28
size: .
length: 15
CDR3: CASSPPVVANYGYTF
DNA: TGTGCCAGCAGTCCCCCGGTGGTGGCTAACTATGGCTACACCTTC

D: TRBD1
J: TRBJ1-6
V: TRBV9
size: .
length: 17
CDR3: CASSADRGTSYNSPLHF
DNA: TGTGCCAGCAGCGCGGACAGGGGAACGTCCTATAATTCACCCCTCCACTTT

D: .
J: TRBJ2-4
V: TRBV27
size: few
length: 16
CDR3: CASSLQGGIAKNIQYF
DNA: TGTGCCAGCAGTTTACAAGGGGGGATAGCCAAAAACATTCAGTACTTC

D: .
J: TRBJ1-1
V: TRBV2
size: once
length: 11
CDR3: CASSVSTEAFF
DNA: TGTGCCAGCAGTGTAAGCACTGAAGCTTTCTTT

D: .
J: TRBJ1-2
V: TRBV4-2
size: .
length: 15
CDR3: CASSQGRVSNYGYTF
DNA: TGTGCCAGCAGCCAAGGAAGGGTCTCTAACTATGGCTACACCTTC

D: TRBD1
J: TRBJ2-7
V: TRBV18
size: .
length: 15
CDR3: CASSLGGPPHYEQYF
DNA: TGTGCCAGCTCACTAGGGGGCCCCCCCCACTACGAGCAGTACTTC

D: .
J: TRBJ1-6
V: TRBV27
size: .
length: 16
CDR3: CASRKLGVAGSSPLHF
DNA: TGTGCCAGCCGGAAGCTAGGCGTGGCCGGTAGTTCACCCCTCCACTTT

D: .
J: TRBJ1-5
V: TRBV4-1
size: .
length: 16
CDR3: CASSQGGGNIRQPQHF
DNA: TGCGCCAGCAGCCAAGGAGGGGGGAACATAAGACAGCCCCAGCATTTT

D: TRBD1
J: TRBJ1-2
V: TRBV14
size: .
length: 17
CDR3: CASSEDRGNVGGYGYTF
DNA: TGTGCCAGCAGCGAGGACAGGGGGAATGTCGGTGGCTATGGCTACACCTTC

D: .
J: TRBJ1-5
V: TRBV5-1
size: .
length: 13
CDR3: CASSLSQNQPQHF
DNA: TGCGCCAGCAGCTTAAGCCAAAATCAGCCCCAGCATTTT

D: .
J: TRBJ1-5
V: TRBV12-3/TRBV12-4
size: .
length: 13
CDR3: CASSVSRDQPQHF
DNA: TGTGCCAGCAGTGTTAGTAGGGATCAGCCCCAGCATTTT

D: .
J: TRBJ2-1
V: TRBV5-1
size: .
length: 16
CDR3: CASGRFGVGAYNEQFF
DNA: TGCGCCAGCGGACGTTTTGGTGTCGGTGCCTACAATGAGCAGTTCTTC